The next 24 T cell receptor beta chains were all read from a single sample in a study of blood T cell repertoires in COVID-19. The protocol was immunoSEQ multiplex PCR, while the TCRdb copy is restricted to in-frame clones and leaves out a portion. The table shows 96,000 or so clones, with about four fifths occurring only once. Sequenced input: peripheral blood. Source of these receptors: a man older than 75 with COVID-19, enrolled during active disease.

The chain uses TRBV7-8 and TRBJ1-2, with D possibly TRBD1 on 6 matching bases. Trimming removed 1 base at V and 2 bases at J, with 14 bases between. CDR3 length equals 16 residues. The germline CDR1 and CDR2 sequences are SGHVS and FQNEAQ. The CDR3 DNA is TGTGCCAGCAGCTTAGTCGGGGGGGCAGAAAACTATGGCTACACCTTC. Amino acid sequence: CASSLVGGAENYGYTF.

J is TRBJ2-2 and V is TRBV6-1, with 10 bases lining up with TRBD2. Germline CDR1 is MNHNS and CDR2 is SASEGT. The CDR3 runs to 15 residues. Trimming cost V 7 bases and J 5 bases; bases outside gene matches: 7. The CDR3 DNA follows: TGTGCCAGCACCCCTAGCGGGAGCGGGACCGGGGAGCTGTTTTTT. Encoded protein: CASTPSGSGTGELFF.

In DNA form, the CDR3 reads TGTGCCGTGGCCCGGACAGGTGTGAACCACGAGCAGTACTTC. It codes for CAVARTGVNHEQYF. The chain recombines TRBV28 with TRBJ2-7; 7 positions agree with TRBD1. The trim removed 11 bases at V and 5 bases at J, leaving 15 bases unmatched. In germline, CDR1 is MDHEN, CDR2 SYDVKM. The CDR3 spans 14 residues.

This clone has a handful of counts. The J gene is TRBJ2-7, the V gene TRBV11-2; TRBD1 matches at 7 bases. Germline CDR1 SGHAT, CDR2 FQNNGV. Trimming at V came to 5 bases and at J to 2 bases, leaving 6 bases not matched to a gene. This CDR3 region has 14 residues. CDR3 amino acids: CASSTRTGPYEQYF. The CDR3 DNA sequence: TGTGCCAGCAGCACACGGACAGGCCCCTACGAGCAGTACTTC.

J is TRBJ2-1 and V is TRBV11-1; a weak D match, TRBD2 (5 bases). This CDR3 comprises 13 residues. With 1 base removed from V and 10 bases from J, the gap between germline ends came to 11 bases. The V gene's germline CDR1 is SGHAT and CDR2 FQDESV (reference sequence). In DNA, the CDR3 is TGTGCCAGCAGCTTAGAAGTGGAGGTGGAGCAGTTCTTC. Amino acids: CASSLEVEVEQFF.

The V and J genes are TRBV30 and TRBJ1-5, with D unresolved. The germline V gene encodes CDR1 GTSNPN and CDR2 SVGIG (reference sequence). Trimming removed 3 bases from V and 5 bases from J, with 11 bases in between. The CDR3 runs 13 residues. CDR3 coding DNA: TGTGCCTGGAGCTCGGGTTTCGATCAGCCCCAGCATTTT. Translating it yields CAWSSGFDQPQHF.

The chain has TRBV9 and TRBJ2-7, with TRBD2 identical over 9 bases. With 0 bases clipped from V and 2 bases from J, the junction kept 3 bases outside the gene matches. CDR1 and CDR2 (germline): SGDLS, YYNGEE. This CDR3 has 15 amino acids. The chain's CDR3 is CASSVGGTSPYEQYF. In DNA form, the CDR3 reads TGTGCCAGCAGCGTAGGCGGGACTAGCCCCTACGAGCAGTACTTC.

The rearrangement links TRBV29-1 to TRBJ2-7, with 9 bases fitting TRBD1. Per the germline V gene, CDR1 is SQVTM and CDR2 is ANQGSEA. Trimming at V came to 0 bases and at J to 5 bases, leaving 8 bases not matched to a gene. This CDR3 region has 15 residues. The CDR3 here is CSVEEEGTGYHEQYF. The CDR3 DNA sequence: TGCAGCGTTGAAGAAGAAGGGACAGGGTACCACGAGCAGTACTTC.

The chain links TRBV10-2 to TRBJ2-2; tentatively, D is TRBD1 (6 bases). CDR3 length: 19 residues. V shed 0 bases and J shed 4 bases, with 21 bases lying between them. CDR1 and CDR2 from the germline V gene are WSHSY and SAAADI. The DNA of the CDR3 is TGCGCCAGCAGTGAGTCATTAAATTCCGGGACATTTTTCACCGGGGAGCTGTTTTTT. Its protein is CASSESLNSGTFFTGELFF.

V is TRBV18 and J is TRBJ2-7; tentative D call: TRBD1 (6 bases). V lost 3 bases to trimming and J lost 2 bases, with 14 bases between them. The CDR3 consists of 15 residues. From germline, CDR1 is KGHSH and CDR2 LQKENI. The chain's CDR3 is CASSPVQGRAYEQYF. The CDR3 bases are TGTGCCAGCTCACCTGTACAGGGTCGCGCCTACGAGCAGTACTTC.

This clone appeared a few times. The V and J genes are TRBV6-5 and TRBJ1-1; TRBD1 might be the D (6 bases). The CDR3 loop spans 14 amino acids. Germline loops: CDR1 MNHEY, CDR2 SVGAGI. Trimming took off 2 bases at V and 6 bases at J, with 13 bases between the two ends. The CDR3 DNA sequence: TGTGCCAGCAGTTACAGGCAGGGGTCCCCTGAAGCTTTCTTT. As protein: CASSYRQGSPEAFF.

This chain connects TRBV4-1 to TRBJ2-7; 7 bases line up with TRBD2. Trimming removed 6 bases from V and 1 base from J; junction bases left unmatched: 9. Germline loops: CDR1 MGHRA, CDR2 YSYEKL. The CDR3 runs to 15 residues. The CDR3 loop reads CASSNGRGRSYEQYF. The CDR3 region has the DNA TGCGCCAGCAGTAATGGGAGGGGCAGGTCCTACGAGCAGTACTTC.

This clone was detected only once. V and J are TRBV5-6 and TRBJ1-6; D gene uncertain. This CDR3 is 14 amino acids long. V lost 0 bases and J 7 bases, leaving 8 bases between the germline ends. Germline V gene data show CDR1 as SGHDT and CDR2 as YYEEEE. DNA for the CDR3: TGTGCCAGCAGCTTGGGGGGAGAAAATTCACCCCTCCACTTT. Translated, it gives CASSLGGENSPLHF. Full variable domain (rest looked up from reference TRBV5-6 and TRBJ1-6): DAGVTQSPTHLIKTRGQQVTLRCSPKSGHDTVSWYQQALGQGPQFIFQYYEEEERQRGNFPDRFSGHQFPNYSSELNVNALLLGDSALYLCASSLGGENSPLHFGNGTRLTVT.

In DNA, the CDR3 is TGTGCCTGGAGTGTACGGGTCAGATTGTCACCCCTCCACTTT. This codes for CAWSVRVRLSPLHF. The rearrangement joins TRBV30 to TRBJ1-6; D not resolved. V was cut by 0 bases and J by 10 bases, with 13 bases left in between. Germline CDR1 reads GTSNPN; CDR2 reads SVGIG (reference sequence). There are 14 residues in the CDR3.

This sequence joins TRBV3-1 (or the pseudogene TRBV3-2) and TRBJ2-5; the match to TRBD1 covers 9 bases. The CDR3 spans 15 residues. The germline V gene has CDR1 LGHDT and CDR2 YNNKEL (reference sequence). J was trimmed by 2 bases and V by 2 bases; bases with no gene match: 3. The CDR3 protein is CASSQPDRGQETQYF. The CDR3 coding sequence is TGTGCCAGCAGCCAACCCGACAGGGGGCAAGAGACCCAGTACTTC.

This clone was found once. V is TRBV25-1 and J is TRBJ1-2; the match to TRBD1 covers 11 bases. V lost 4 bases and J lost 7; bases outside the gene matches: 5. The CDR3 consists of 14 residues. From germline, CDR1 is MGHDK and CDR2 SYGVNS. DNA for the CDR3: TGTGCCAGCAGTGGGTCGGACAGGGGGCTTGGCTACACCTTC. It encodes CASSGSDRGLGYTF.

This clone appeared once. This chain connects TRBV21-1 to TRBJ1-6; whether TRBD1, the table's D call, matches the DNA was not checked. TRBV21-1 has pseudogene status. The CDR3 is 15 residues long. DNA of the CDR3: TGTGCCAGCAGCAAAGTCGGGACAGGGTATTCACCCCTCCACTTT. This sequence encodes CASSKVGTGYSPLHF.

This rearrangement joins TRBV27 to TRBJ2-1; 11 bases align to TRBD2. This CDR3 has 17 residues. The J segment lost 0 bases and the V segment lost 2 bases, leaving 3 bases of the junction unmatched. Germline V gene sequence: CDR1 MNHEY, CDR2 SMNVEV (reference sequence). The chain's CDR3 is CASSLVGTSGSYNEQFF. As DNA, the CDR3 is TGTGCCAGCAGTTTAGTCGGGACTAGCGGCTCCTACAATGAGCAGTTCTTC.

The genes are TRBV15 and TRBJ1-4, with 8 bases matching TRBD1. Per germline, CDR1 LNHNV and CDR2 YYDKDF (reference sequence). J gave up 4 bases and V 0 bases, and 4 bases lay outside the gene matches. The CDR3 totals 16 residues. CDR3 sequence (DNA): TGTGCCACCAGCAGAGAAACAGGGGGGTTTAATGAAAAACTGTTTTTT. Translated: CATSRETGGFNEKLFF.

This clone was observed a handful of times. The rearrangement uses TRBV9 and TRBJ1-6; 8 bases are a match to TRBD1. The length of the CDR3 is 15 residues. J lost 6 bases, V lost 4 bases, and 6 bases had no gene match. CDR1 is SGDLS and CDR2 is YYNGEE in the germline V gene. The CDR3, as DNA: TGTGCCAGCAGCTTCCTCGGACAGGGTAATTCACCCCTCCACTTT. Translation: CASSFLGQGNSPLHF.

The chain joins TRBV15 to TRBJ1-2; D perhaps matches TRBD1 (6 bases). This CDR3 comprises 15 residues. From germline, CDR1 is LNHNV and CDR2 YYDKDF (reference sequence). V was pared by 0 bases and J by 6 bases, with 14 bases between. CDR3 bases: TGTGCCACCAGCAGAGATCGGGCAGGGGTCCATGGCTACACCTTC. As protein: CATSRDRAGVHGYTF.

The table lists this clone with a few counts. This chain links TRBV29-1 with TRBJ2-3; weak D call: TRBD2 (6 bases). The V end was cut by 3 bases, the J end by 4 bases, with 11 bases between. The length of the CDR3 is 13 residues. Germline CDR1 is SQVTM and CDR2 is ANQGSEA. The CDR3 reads CSVDGGVSDTQYF. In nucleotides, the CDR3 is TGCAGCGTTGATGGAGGGGTGTCAGATACGCAGTATTTT.

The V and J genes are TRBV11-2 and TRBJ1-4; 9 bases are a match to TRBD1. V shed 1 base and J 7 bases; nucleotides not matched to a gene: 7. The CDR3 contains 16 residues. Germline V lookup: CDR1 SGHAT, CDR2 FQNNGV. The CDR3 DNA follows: TGTGCCAGCAGCTTAGCGCAGGGACAGGGCGGTGAAAAACTGTTTTTT. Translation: CASSLAQGQGGEKLFF.

As DNA, the CDR3 is TGTGCCAGCAGCCACAGACAGGGCCCGATGAACACTGAAGCTTTCTTT. Translating gives CASSHRQGPMNTEAFF. The chain is built from TRBV14 and TRBJ1-1; 7 nucleotides align to TRBD1. The CDR3 has 16 amino acids. V shed 3 bases, J shed 0 bases, and the junction held 7 bases outside the gene matches. Germline CDR1 is SGHDN and CDR2 is FVKESK.